This note documents a single T cell receptor beta chain sequence. Its recognized antigen is unknown. The input lacks base qualities; no much larger clone sits a single base away. Inclusive of the bounding cysteine and phenylalanine, the CDR3 is 15 residues long. Just CDR3 DNA is preserved here, 45 bases in frame from base 1. In the germline V gene, CDR1 corresponds to SGHAT and CDR2 to FQNNGV. V gives up 5 bases and J gives up 11 bases, and the segment between their germline ends measures 19 bases. Amplification of TCR beta CDR3 regions was carried out from RNA transcripts. The first round of RT-PCR for the TCR CDR3 was performed with the HTBI primer set and the Qiagen OneStep RT-PCR kit. Libraries were constructed in a second round of multiplex PCR, after which size selection and purification were carried out. Sequencing of the libraries was done on an Illumina HiSeq2000 using paired-end 100 bp reads. The original pipeline was this. SOAPnuke was used to process the raw data, removing reads that contained adapters or uncalled bases, had a mean Phred below 15, or lacked an exact match to the constant primer or identifier. High-quality paired reads were merged using COPE v1.2.5, and each unique nucleotide sequence was defined as a clonotype. MiTCR v1.1 was used to align clonotypes to the IMGT TRBV, TRBD and TRBJ reference segments. The analysis included only V-J combinations with a frequency above 0.0001, which together covered around 99% of the repertoires. A TCS score was defined as the ratio of F50 (clonal expansion) to E x V (chaos), with BLOSUM62-based TCRdist applied between CDR3 peptides within each V-J. Welch's t-statistics and random forest reduced just over 500 V-J features to around 14, which were used in a naive Bayes classifier (R e1071). The raw public data were reprocessed by TCRdb itself: fastp quality trimming at Q25, MiXCR clonotype calling, in-frame beta chains only. Each CDR3 protein appears once, grouped with its most common genes and DNA. TCRdb, not the authors, supplied the V and J calls. The sample table holds some 510,000 distinct CDR3 sequences, of which less than 25% were seen once. Jointly, the top ten make up around a quarter of the sample.

The data stem from a study of T cells in Graves' hyperthyroidism and ophthalmopathy (dated by TCRdb to between 2017 and 2020). Regarding the complete study: Peripheral blood samples were taken at initial diagnosis, before any treatment was given. To identify distinguishing TCR V-J signatures, a discovery cohort of around 100 patients was used, comprising 40 to 45 with Graves' ophthalmopathy and 55 to 65 with stable Graves' hyperthyroidism. An independent validation cohort of around 20 hyperthyroidism patients and 17 patients who later progressed to ophthalmopathy tested prospective prediction of ophthalmopathy. The 80 to 100 discovery patients were randomly divided into training and test sets at a 7:3 ratio. In addition, the study compared T-cell repertoires in thyroid tissue and in blood from a handful of Graves' hyperthyroidism patients. After blood sampling, hyperthyroidism patients were treated with methimazole at a starting dose of 30 mg daily, and ophthalmopathy patients were treated with high-dose intravenous methylprednisolone. The paper reports TCR Vbeta CDR3 sequencing of approximately 130 peripheral blood samples: approximately 41 ophthalmopathy, fewer than 85 hyperthyroidism and some 17 progressor patients.

Stable Graves' hyperthyroidism was defined as no progression to ophthalmopathy during 18 months of follow-up. The hyperthyroidism patients were between 18 and 65 years old and newly diagnosed, with a disease duration of less than 2 months. Patients with uncontrolled infections, other autoimmune diseases, pregnancy or lactation were excluded. Diagnoses relied on clinical symptoms, serum thyroxine and TRAb, thyroid ultrasound and orbital computed tomography. PBMCs were separated from approximately 9.9 ml of fresh peripheral blood using Ficoll-Paque density gradient centrifugation. Trizol reagent was used to extract total RNA, and RNA quality was then checked on an Agilent 2100 Bioanalyzer. Overall results and qualifications from the work: In validation, the model predicted progression to ophthalmopathy with approximately 71% sensitivity and approximately 74% specificity, a median of about 6 months before onset. No statistical method was used to fix the sample size in advance, and group allocation was not hidden from the investigators. Ophthalmopathy was separated from stable hyperthyroidism by a 13 V-J signature model, with approximately 85% sensitivity and 81% to 82% specificity obtained in cross-validation and 80%/75% obtained in testing. Blood samples also contained most of the expanded thyroid clonotypes (frequency above 0.001), which suggests that blood repertoires may reflect thyroid immune responses.

The sample consisted of blood. The V and J segments used are TRBV11-2 and TRBJ1-6, and the D gene may be TRBD1, 5 bases matching. The clonotype comes from a man younger than 35 with Graves' hyperthyroidism. The DNA sequence follows: TGTGCCAGCAGCCAGGGATGGTCTGCGGGCGCACCCCTCCACTTT. Its coded protein is CASSQGWSAGAPLHF.